The clone carrying this TCR beta chain appeared once. The V gene lost 3 bases and the J gene lost 2 bases, with 15 bases spanning the gap. This CDR3 is built from 16 residues. Germline V lookup: CDR1 SGHAT, CDR2 FQNNGV. Regarding time point: patch test 2, 6 weeks after DPC sensitization. Described treatment: therapeutic diphenylcyclopropenone sensitization with weekly scalp DPC. The record originates from a study of human T cells and chemical hapten exposure. MiXCR, run by TCRdb on the RACE reads, gives a single entry per CDR3 protein. The sample yields under 450,000 distinct CDR3 sequences, around 6% seen once.

The clonotype originates from a woman under 30 with alopecia areata. Some clones in this sample may be carry-over from other donors' samples. The starting material was whole blood, obtained in connection with sensitization to the hapten diphenylcyclopropenone (DPC). The rearrangement joins TRBV11-2 to TRBJ2-3, with D possibly TRBD2 on 7 matching bases. DNA of the CDR3: TGTGCCAGCAGCTTGACCGGGGGGCCCTTCACAGATACGCAGTATTTT. Residues: CASSLTGGPFTDTQYF. Using reference TRBV11-2 and TRBJ2-3 for the parts outside the CDR3, the full variable domain is EAGVAQSPRYKIIEKRQSVAFWCNPISGHATLYWYQQILGQGPKLLIQFQNNGVVDDSQLPKDRFSAERLKGVDSTLKIQPAKLEDSAVYLCASSLTGGPFTDTQYFGPGTRLTVL.